One sample yielded the 16 T cell receptor beta chains listed below, sequenced in a study of response to subunit inactivated influenza vaccine. TCRdb passed the RT-PCR reads through MiXCR, listing each CDR3 protein once. The sample lists about 540,000 distinct CDR3 sequences, roughly 25% occurring once. This sample was also put to use in a study of T cells expressing NK-cell markers. That study adds: 5'RACE template switching with UMIs produced the TCR beta cDNA.

Source: CD4+ T cells sorted from PBMCs, taken about 13 days after vaccination. The source of these receptors is a man between 50 and 59 years old who received an inactivated influenza vaccine.

This clonotype was observed a few times. The gene calls are TRBV20-1 and TRBJ2-7; 8 nucleotides line up with TRBD1. Germline V lookup: CDR1 DFQATT, CDR2 SNEGSKA (reference sequence). Unmatched junction bases numbered 9, after V lost 4 bases and J lost 7 bases. The CDR3 is 13 residues long. The CDR3 here is CSAIKDRVGEQYF. The CDR3 nucleotides read TGCAGTGCTATAAAGGACAGGGTTGGAGAGCAGTACTTC.

The V gene is TRBV6-2 or TRBV6-3, the J gene TRBJ2-7, with TRBD1 identical over 9 bases. The germline CDR1 and CDR2 sequences are MNHEY and SVGEGT. The V and J ends lost 2 bases and 3 bases, in that order; junction bases with no gene match: 2. The CDR3 has 14 amino acids. The chain's CDR3 is CASSYETGGYEQYF. The CDR3, as DNA: TGTGCCAGCAGTTACGAGACAGGGGGCTACGAGCAGTACTTC.

The CDR3 bases are TGTGCCAGCAGAGCCGGGACCTCGGACCCCTACGAGCAGTACTTC. Its protein is CASRAGTSDPYEQYF. The J gene is TRBJ2-7, the V gene TRBV6-1; D may be TRBD1 or TRBD2 (5 bases each). CDR3 size: 15 residues. The V and J ends lost 6 bases and 2 bases respectively, with 17 bases between them. Germline V gives CDR1 MNHNS, CDR2 SASEGT.

This clonotype has just a few counts. This rearrangement joins TRBV30 to TRBJ1-5; D unclear. The V end was cut by 1 base, the J end by 4 bases, with 17 bases between. Germline V CDR1 and CDR2: GTSNPN, SVGIG (reference sequence). The CDR3 runs 16 residues. The CDR3 DNA sequence: TGTGCCTGGAGTGCCCTGGGATTGGGAGAAAATCAGCCCCAGCATTTT. Translated: CAWSALGLGENQPQHF.

This clonotype was seen a handful of times. This chain joins TRBV5-6 and TRBJ2-1; possible D gene TRBD1, 6 bases. Per germline, CDR1 SGHDT and CDR2 YYEEEE. Trimming shortened V by 6 bases and J by 5 bases, and 12 bases separated the two germline ends. The CDR3 contains 13 residues. The CDR3 here is CASNVGTNNEQFF. DNA for the CDR3: TGTGCCAGCAATGTCGGGACAAACAATGAGCAGTTCTTC.

The CDR3 region is CSARKGPSTDTQYF. The CDR3 region has the DNA TGCAGTGCCCGGAAGGGACCGAGCACAGATACGCAGTATTTT. The V and J genes are TRBV20-1 and TRBJ2-3; D may correspond to TRBD1 or TRBD2 (5 bases each). Germline CDR1 and CDR2: DFQATT and SNEGSKA (reference sequence). This CDR3 comprises 14 residues. V lost 6 bases and J lost 0, with 13 bases in between.

There are many counts of this clonotype. The genes are TRBV20-1 and TRBJ2-7; D is ambiguous. This CDR3 is 12 amino acids long. V was clipped by 3 bases and J by 3 bases, with 9 bases between them. Germline values: CDR1 DFQATT, CDR2 SNEGSKA (reference sequence). The CDR3 is CSARGSNYEQYF. The CDR3 coding sequence is TGCAGTGCTAGGGGATCAAACTACGAGCAGTACTTC.

The V gene is TRBV29-1, the J gene TRBJ2-2, with D perhaps matching TRBD1 or TRBD2 (5 bases each). This CDR3 is built from 14 residues. CDR1 and CDR2 from the germline V gene are SQVTM and ANQGSEA. Trimming removed 7 bases from V and 0 bases from J, with 12 bases in between. The CDR3 loop is CSGVGTANTGELFF. DNA for the CDR3: TGCAGCGGGGTCGGGACGGCGAACACCGGGGAGCTGTTTTTT.

This clonotype was counted between two and nine times. The V and J genes are TRBV3-1 and TRBJ2-7; TRBD2 is a possible D gene (6 bases). V was shortened by 2 bases and J by 6 bases, with 11 bases between the two germline ends. The CDR3 covers 13 residues. The germline CDR1 and CDR2 sequences are LGHDT and YNNKEL (reference sequence). The CDR3: CASSQLSSGEQYF. CDR3 coding DNA: TGTGCCAGCAGCCAACTGAGTAGCGGCGAGCAGTACTTC.

The table lists this clonotype with a few counts. V gene TRBV6-1 combines with J gene TRBJ2-3; D is ambiguous. CDR1 and CDR2 from the germline V gene are MNHNS and SASEGT. This CDR3 is built from 14 residues. V was pared by 9 bases and J by 0 bases, with 13 bases between. The DNA of the CDR3 is TGTGCCAGTAGAAGGGCGGAGAGCACAGATACGCAGTATTTT. It specifies CASRRAESTDTQYF.

This rearrangement joins TRBV6-5 to TRBJ2-1, with TRBD2 identical over 7 bases. CDR1 is MNHEY, CDR2 SVGAGI, per germline. The CDR3 contains 16 residues. V lost 2 bases to trimming and J lost 0 bases; unmatched junction nucleotides: 4. This CDR3 is CASSYVRGSSYNEQFF. The CDR3 region has the DNA TGTGCCAGCAGTTACGTTCGCGGGAGCTCCTACAATGAGCAGTTCTTC.

This clonotype came up many times. The chain joins TRBV29-1 to TRBJ2-3, with D tentatively TRBD2 (5 bases). Trimming stripped 7 bases from V and 2 bases from J, with 10 bases between. Per germline, CDR1 SQVTM and CDR2 ANQGSEA. The CDR3 totals 12 residues. Here the CDR3 DNA reads TGCAGCGCCGTAGCGTACACAGATACGCAGTATTTT. Residues: CSAVAYTDTQYF.

This clonotype was counted between two and nine times. V and J are TRBV12-3 or TRBV12-4 and TRBJ2-2; D is unresolved. This CDR3 contains 14 residues. V lost 5 bases and J lost 2, with 9 bases in between. CDR3 DNA: TGTGCCAGCAGTCCCCGGGTCAACACCGGGGAGCTGTTTTTT. It codes for CASSPRVNTGELFF.

This clonotype was seen only a few times. V gene TRBV14 combines with J gene TRBJ2-1; no firm D call. Germline V gene data show CDR1 as SGHDN and CDR2 as FVKESK. V lost 5 bases and J lost 8, with 13 bases in between. The CDR3 contains 13 residues. The CDR3 DNA sequence: TGTGCCAGCAGCACCTTAAATTCCGATGAGCAGTTCTTC. Its translation is CASSTLNSDEQFF.

This clonotype was found a few times. The CDR3 nucleotides read TGTGCCAGCAGCCCCTACTTCTCTGGGGCCAACGTCCTGACTTTC. Protein: CASSPYFSGANVLTF. V is TRBV7-8 and J is TRBJ2-6, with no clear D. Germline-derived CDR1 and CDR2 are SGHVS and FQNEAQ. Trimming removed 5 bases at V and 0 bases at J, with 8 bases between. CDR3 length: 15 amino acids.

This clonotype was seen only a few times. The chain recombines TRBV20-1 with TRBJ2-5, with D unclear. This CDR3 comprises 12 residues. Trimming shortened V by 3 bases and J by 5 bases, and 10 bases separated the two germline ends. From germline, CDR1 is DFQATT and CDR2 SNEGSKA (reference sequence). Written as DNA, the CDR3 is TGCAGTGCTAGGGCCGGTTTGGAGACCCAGTACTTC. Translating it yields CSARAGLETQYF.